The next 5 T cell receptor beta chains were all read from a single sample in a study of tumor-infiltrating lymphocytes in primary liver carcinoma (TCRdb year 2017). The reads were generated on an Illumina HiSeq 2500. Starting from about 500 ng total RNA, TCRbeta-specific cDNA was produced by reverse transcription with a constant-region primer and ProtoScript II reverse transcriptase. Construction of the TCRbeta libraries relied on three nested rounds of multiplex PCR, following a slightly modified ARM-PCR procedure. Each of the first two PCR rounds ran for approximately 10 cycles using multiplex TRBV1-TRBV30 forward primers together with a Cbeta reverse primer. The public reads were reprocessed in TCRdb via fastp at Q25 and MiXCR, keeping in-frame beta chains. Rows with one shared CDR3 protein collapse into an entry with the most common genes and DNA. A total of roughly 78,000 distinct CDR3 sequences appear in this sample, about two thirds of them only once. Jointly, the top ten make up roughly 13% of the sample.

Without any cell sorting, total RNA and DNA were co-extracted from about 21-30 mg of bulk tissue using the AllPrep DNA/RNA mini kit. The specimen was liver tumor tissue from sampling region 4. This specimen's cell subset or site label, interpreted: tumor region T4, right-lateral pole. Receptors were obtained from a woman between 55 and 75 years old with primary liver carcinoma and hepatitis B virus infection.

In the case of this clonotype: Because the CDR3 is missing its conserved closing phenylalanine or tryptophan, this is likely a read error. It is unclear where the CDR3 begins or ends on the DNA, so no DNA is shown, and the CDR3 is as TCRdb lists it. The rearrangement links TRBV11-2 to TRBJ2-4. Germline V CDR1 and CDR2: SGHAT, FQNNGV. A total of 14 residues make up the CDR3, ends included. This CDR3 is CASSAGVNKNIQYV.

This chain connects TRBV29-1 to TRBJ2-7, with a weak D call TRBD2 (6 bases). Germline CDR1 reads SQVTM; CDR2 reads ANQGSEA. The CDR3 is made up of 13 amino acids. The V and J ends lost 8 bases and 9 bases respectively, with 23 bases between them. CDR3 residues: CSMGDAGRIAQYF. The CDR3, as DNA: TGCAGCATGGGGGATGCGGGGAGGATCGCGCAGTACTTC.

On this clonotype: In this CDR3 the conserved last residue, phenylalanine or tryptophan, is missing, so a read error is likely. This chain uses TRBV4-2 with TRBJ1-1; TRBD1 matches 7 bases. Germline V gene sequence: CDR1 LGHNA, CDR2 YNFKEQ. The CDR3 sequence is 14 residues long. This CDR3 is CANSPGQLNTEAFS. The CDR3 DNA is TGTGCCAACAGCCCGGGACAGCTGAACACTGAAGCTTTCTCT.

This clonotype occurred once. One end of the junction does not line up with germline, which may come from a read error. V gene TRBV5-1 combines with J gene TRBJ2-2; the D gene is possibly TRBD2 (6 bases). CDR3 length: 12 residues. Germline V CDR1 and CDR2: SGHRS, YFSETQ. As DNA, the CDR3 is TGCGCCTGCACCGGGAGCACCGGGGAGCTGGTTTTT. Protein: CACTGSTGELVF.

Details on this clonotype: A read error may explain this, as a much larger clone is one base away. This chain connects TRBV28 to TRBJ2-6, with D possibly called TRBD1 or TRBD2 (5 bases each). Germline assignment: CDR1 MDHEN and CDR2 SYDVKM. The CDR3 runs 16 residues. The CDR3 protein is CASSLNPGFGASVLTF. The CDR3 DNA sequence: TGTGCCAGCAGTTTAAATCCAGGGTTCGGGGCCAGCGTCCTGACTTTC. Full variable domain (rest looked up from reference TRBV28 and TRBJ2-6): DVKVTQSSRYLVKRTGEKVFLECVQDMDHENMFWYRQDPGLGLRLIYFSYDVKMKEKGDIPEGYSVSREKKERFSLILESASTNQTSMYLCASSLNPGFGASVLTFGAGSRLTVL.